This T cell receptor beta chain was captured in a study of control samples from healthy donors and cancer patients. Method: immunoSEQ multiplex PCR; TCRdb's copy keeps in-frame clones and lacks some. The sample lists 120,000 or so clones, approximately 90% seen once, with more than 2% in the top ten. The specimen was blood. The clonotype was recovered from a man between 18 and 35 years old in good health.

CDR3 nucleotide sequence: TGTGCCAGCAGCTTGCCCGCTAGCGGCACAGATACGCAGTATTTT. Translated, it gives CASSLPASGTDTQYF. V and J are TRBV7-2 and TRBJ2-3, with D possibly matching TRBD2 (6 bases). The germline V and J ends were trimmed by 3 bases and 1 base, with 11 bases remaining between them. The germline V gene encodes CDR1 SGHTA and CDR2 FQGNSA. The CDR3 runs to 15 residues.